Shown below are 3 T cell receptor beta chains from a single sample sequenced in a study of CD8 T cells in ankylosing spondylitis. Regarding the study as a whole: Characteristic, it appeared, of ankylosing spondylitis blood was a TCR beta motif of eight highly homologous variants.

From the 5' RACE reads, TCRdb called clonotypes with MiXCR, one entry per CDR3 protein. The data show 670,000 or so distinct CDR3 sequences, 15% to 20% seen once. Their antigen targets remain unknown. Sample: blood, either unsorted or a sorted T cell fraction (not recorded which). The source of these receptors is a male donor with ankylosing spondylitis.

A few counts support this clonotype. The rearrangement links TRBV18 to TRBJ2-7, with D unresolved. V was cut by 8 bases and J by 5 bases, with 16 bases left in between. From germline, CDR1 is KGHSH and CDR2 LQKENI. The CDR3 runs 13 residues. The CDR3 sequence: CASQDGFRDEQYF. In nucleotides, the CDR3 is TGTGCCAGCCAGGACGGGTTTAGGGACGAGCAGTACTTC.

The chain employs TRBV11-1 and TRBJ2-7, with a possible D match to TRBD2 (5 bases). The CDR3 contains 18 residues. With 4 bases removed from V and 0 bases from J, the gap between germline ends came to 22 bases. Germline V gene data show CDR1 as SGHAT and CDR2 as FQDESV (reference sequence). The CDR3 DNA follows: TGTGCCAGCAGCTCCTCACGGGTATTAGCGCCTAGCTCCTACGAGCAGTACTTC. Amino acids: CASSSSRVLAPSSYEQYF.

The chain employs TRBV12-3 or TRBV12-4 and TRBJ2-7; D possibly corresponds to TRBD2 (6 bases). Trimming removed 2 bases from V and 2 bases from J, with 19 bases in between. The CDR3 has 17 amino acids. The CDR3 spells CASSLFAGTQRAYEQYF. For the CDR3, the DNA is TGTGCCAGCAGTTTATTTGCAGGGACTCAGCGAGCCTACGAGCAGTACTTC.